These 31 T cell receptor beta chains originate from one sample sequenced in a study of brain T cells in children with intractable seizures. The assay was immunoSEQ multiplex PCR, and TCRdb's table has in-frame clones only and misses some. The table has about 76,000 clones, 85% to 95% seen once; the top ten hold about 1.4%. Sequenced here: peripheral blood, sampled at surgery. The receptors stem from a boy under two years old with tuberous sclerosis and intractable seizures.

The chain carries TRBV5-1 and TRBJ2-3; D remains ambiguous. CDR1 and CDR2 from the germline V gene are SGHRS and YFSETQ. CDR3 length: 14 amino acids. V was clipped by 5 bases and J by 2 bases, with 12 bases between them. The CDR3 DNA is TGCGCCAGCAGTTTTGGTCAGGCCACAGATACGCAGTATTTT. Translating it yields CASSFGQATDTQYF.

The V and J genes are TRBV5-4 and TRBJ1-1; a possible D gene is TRBD1 (6 bases). Between the trimmed V and J ends, which lost 4 bases and 3 bases, there was a span of 13 bases. Germline lookup yields CDR1 SGHNT and CDR2 YYREEE (reference sequence). The CDR3 spans 14 residues. The CDR3 bases are TGTGCCAGCAGCCCCGGACAGAGGGACACTGAAGCTTTCTTT. The encoded protein is CASSPGQRDTEAFF.

This clone was seen only once. J is TRBJ2-7 and V is TRBV11-2, with a weak D call TRBD2 (5 bases). The CDR3 runs to 16 residues. Germline V gives CDR1 SGHAT, CDR2 FQNNGV. V was shortened by 5 bases and J by 0 bases, with 17 bases between the two germline ends. The CDR3 DNA reads as TGTGCCAGCAGCCCCCTGACGCGGAGGAGCTCCTACGAGCAGTACTTC. Protein: CASSPLTRRSSYEQYF.

The rearrangement joins TRBV28 to TRBJ2-1; the match to TRBD2 covers 14 bases. The CDR3 spans 15 residues. The germline V gene encodes CDR1 MDHEN and CDR2 SYDVKM. Trimming removed 6 bases from V and 8 bases from J; junction bases left unmatched: 6. The CDR3 bases are TGTGCCAGCAGGGAGACTAGCGGGAGGGCCGATGAGCAGTTCTTC. Its translation: CASRETSGRADEQFF.

CDR3: CASSLISKEGTDTQYF. The DNA for the CDR3 is TGTGCCAGCAGCTTAATTTCGAAAGAGGGGACAGATACGCAGTATTTT. V gene TRBV7-9 combines with J gene TRBJ2-3, with D perhaps being TRBD1 or TRBD2 (5 bases each). With 2 bases removed from V and 3 bases from J, the gap between germline ends came to 15 bases. CDR3 length: 16 amino acids. Per the germline V gene, CDR1 is SEHNR and CDR2 is FQNEAQ (reference sequence).

The chain recombines TRBV25-1 with TRBJ1-5; a weak D match, TRBD1 (6 bases). Trimming pared 8 bases from V and 0 bases from J, leaving 14 bases between. Per germline, CDR1 MGHDK and CDR2 SYGVNS. The CDR3 is 15 amino acids. CDR3 bases: TGTGCCAGCGCCAGAGGGGGGGATAGCAATCAGCCCCAGCATTTT. Its protein product is CASARGGDSNQPQHF.

The rearrangement joins TRBV27 to TRBJ1-1; 10 nucleotides agree with TRBD1. CDR1 and CDR2 from the germline V gene are MNHEY and SMNVEV (reference sequence). After removal of 2 bases from V and 3 bases from J, the junction contained 18 bases not matched to a gene. There are 20 residues in the CDR3. Here the CDR3 DNA reads TGTGCCAGCAGTTTACGTTACCGGGACAGGGGCCTTCTGGGGGACACTGAAGCTTTCTTT. This encodes CASSLRYRDRGLLGDTEAFF.

This rearrangement joins TRBV29-1 to TRBJ2-5; TRBD2 matches 13 bases. The junction had 10 bases not matched to a gene; V was cut back by 7 bases and J by 5 bases. This CDR3 region has 15 residues. In germline, CDR1 is SQVTM, CDR2 ANQGSEA. CDR3: CSAGTSGALGETQYF. CDR3 nucleotides: TGCAGCGCCGGGACTAGCGGGGCACTCGGTGAGACCCAGTACTTC.

The CDR3 DNA sequence: TGTGCCAGCAGCTTCGGCCAGGGTGGTGGAAACACCATATATTTT. It encodes CASSFGQGGGNTIYF. The chain is built from TRBV5-4 and TRBJ1-3; maybe TRBD1 (5 bases). The germline V and J ends were trimmed by 2 bases and 3 bases, with 12 bases remaining between them. CDR3 size: 15 residues. CDR1 is SGHNT and CDR2 is YYREEE in the germline V gene (reference sequence).

V gene TRBV24-1 combines with J gene TRBJ1-2, with D maybe TRBD1 (5 bases). The V and J ends lost 4 bases and 5 bases respectively, with 34 bases between them. The CDR3 is 21 residues long. Germline lookup yields CDR1 KGHDR and CDR2 SFDVKD. The chain's CDR3 is CATSEVESLRGRTGRFYGYTF. Written as DNA, the CDR3 is TGTGCCACCAGTGAGGTTGAGAGCCTACGTGGTCGTACGGGACGCTTTTATGGCTACACCTTC.

The genes are TRBV23-1 and TRBJ1-3; 11 bases fit TRBD1. TRBV23-1 falls under the ORF class, with uncertain function. V lost 7 bases, J lost 8 bases, and 16 bases stayed unmatched. There are 17 residues in the CDR3. The CDR3 spells CASTPSTGTGGWDTIYF. The DNA of the CDR3 is TGCGCCAGCACCCCCAGTACCGGGACAGGGGGATGGGACACCATATATTTT.

The chain recombines TRBV3-1 (or the pseudogene TRBV3-2) with TRBJ1-2, with 7 bases aligning to TRBD1. J lost 8 bases, V lost 1 base, and 4 bases had no gene match. The CDR3 runs to 13 residues. CDR1 is LGHDT and CDR2 is YNNKEL in the germline V gene (reference sequence). CDR3 amino acids: CASSQGTGGGYTF. The CDR3 coding sequence is TGTGCCAGCAGCCAAGGGACAGGAGGGGGCTACACCTTC.

This chain connects TRBV29-1 to TRBJ1-2; no clear D gene. The CDR3 covers 9 residues. Germline CDR1 and CDR2: SQVTM and ANQGSEA. V was shortened by 3 bases and J by 4 bases, with 0 bases between the two germline ends. The CDR3 loop is CSVDYGYTF. CDR3 bases: TGCAGCGTTGACTATGGCTACACCTTC.

The chain couples TRBV5-1 to TRBJ2-1, with D perhaps matching TRBD2 (6 bases). V was clipped by 0 bases and J by 8 bases, with 21 bases between them. Germline values: CDR1 SGHRS, CDR2 YFSETQ. The CDR3 covers 17 residues. The CDR3 region has the DNA TGCGCCAGCAGCTTGGCGCCGAAGACGGGACTTGCTGATGAGCAGTTCTTC. It translates to CASSLAPKTGLADEQFF.

This CDR3 reads CASSLDSKWGDSIQYF. In DNA form, the CDR3 reads TGTGCCAGCAGCTTAGACTCCAAGTGGGGTGACAGCATTCAGTACTTC. The V call is TRBV7-6, the J call TRBJ2-4; possibly TRBD1 for D (5 bases). Trimming cost V 1 base and J 9 bases, with 19 bases left between them. Germline assignment: CDR1 SGHVS and CDR2 FNYEAQ. This CDR3 contains 16 residues.

The J gene is TRBJ2-2, the V gene TRBV29-1, with D perhaps matching TRBD2 (6 bases). This CDR3 region has 15 residues. Between the trimmed V and J ends, which lost 3 bases and 3 bases, there was a span of 14 bases. The germline V gene has CDR1 SQVTM and CDR2 ANQGSEA. The CDR3 is CSVEGRGTDTGELFF. CDR3 sequence (DNA): TGCAGCGTTGAGGGGCGGGGAACGGACACCGGGGAGCTGTTTTTT.

A note on this clone: Other DNA sequences in this specimen translate into the identical CDR3. The chain has TRBV2 and TRBJ2-5, with D tentatively TRBD2 (6 bases). Germline CDR1 reads SNHLY; CDR2 reads FYNNEI. The CDR3 is 13 residues long. With 1 base removed from V and 4 bases from J, the gap between germline ends came to 7 bases. The CDR3: CASSEGGLETQYF. The CDR3, as DNA: TGTGCCAGCAGTGAAGGGGGACTAGAGACCCAGTACTTC.

V and J are TRBV19 and TRBJ2-3; TRBD2 aligns across 16 bases. The CDR3 has 18 residues. Germline lookup yields CDR1 LNHDA and CDR2 SQIVND (reference sequence). J was trimmed by 3 bases and V by 5 bases; bases with no gene match: 8. CDR3 amino acids: CASSFTGTSGGATDTQYF. CDR3 nucleotides: TGTGCCAGTAGTTTTACCGGGACTAGCGGGGGGGCAACAGATACGCAGTATTTT.

The chain links TRBV12-3 or TRBV12-4 to TRBJ2-7, with 7 bases aligning to TRBD2. CDR3 length: 13 residues. V gave up 5 bases and J gave up 6 bases; unmatched junction bases: 7. CDR3 nucleotides: TGTGCCAGCAGTCCTCGGGGAGGGATCGAGCAGTACTTC. Translated: CASSPRGGIEQYF.

This clone turned up a few times. The gene calls are TRBV6-5 and TRBJ1-5; D uncertain. Looked up from germline, CDR1 is MNHEY and CDR2 is SVGAGI. V was pared by 6 bases and J by 5 bases, with 5 bases between. The CDR3 totals 11 residues. DNA for the CDR3: TGTGCCAGCAGGGAGGATCAGCCCCAGCATTTT. Protein product: CASREDQPQHF.

J is TRBJ2-5 and V is TRBV7-2; D is undetermined. CDR3 length: 15 residues. The V and J ends lost 2 bases and 2 bases respectively, with 12 bases between them. Germline CDR1 is SGHTA and CDR2 is FQGNSA. The CDR3 bases are TGTGCCAGCAGCTTATTCATCGGCGTGCAAGAGACCCAGTACTTC. This encodes CASSLFIGVQETQYF.

V is TRBV18 and J is TRBJ2-6, with D tentatively TRBD1 (6 bases). Germline V CDR1 and CDR2: KGHSH, LQKENI. V lost 2 bases and J 0 bases, leaving 11 bases between the germline ends. This CDR3 is 17 amino acids long. The chain's CDR3 is CASSPGGGPSGANVLTF. CDR3 DNA sequence: TGTGCCAGCTCACCAGGGGGCGGACCCTCTGGGGCCAACGTCCTGACTTTC.

The chain uses TRBV7-9 and TRBJ2-7; D may match TRBD1 or TRBD2 (5 bases each). V was clipped by 7 bases and J by 3 bases, with 19 bases between them. The V gene's germline CDR1 is SEHNR and CDR2 FQNEAQ (reference sequence). The length of the CDR3 is 15 residues. CDR3 bases: TGTGCCAGCATTCCCCAGGGAGCTCTAGGCTACGAGCAGTACTTC. It is translated as CASIPQGALGYEQYF.

This clone was recorded once. The chain recombines TRBV11-2 with TRBJ1-4; D remains unclear. CDR1 SGHAT and CDR2 FQNNGV come from the germline V gene. CDR3 length: 16 residues. Between the trimmed V and J ends, which lost 0 bases and 3 bases, there was a span of 11 bases. The DNA for the CDR3 is TGTGCCAGCAGCTTAGAGGTCAGAGGAGCTAATGAAAAACTGTTTTTT. Its translation is CASSLEVRGANEKLFF.

This clone appeared once. The genes are TRBV18 and TRBJ2-7; TRBD2 matches 9 bases. The CDR3 length is 14 residues. The germline V gene encodes CDR1 KGHSH and CDR2 LQKENI. Trimming removed 1 base from V and 5 bases from J; junction bases left unmatched: 3. This chain's CDR3 is CASSPLAGVNEQYF. The CDR3 coding sequence is TGTGCCAGCTCACCACTAGCGGGAGTAAACGAGCAGTACTTC.

The rearrangement links TRBV7-2 to TRBJ2-1; a possible D gene is TRBD2 (5 bases). This CDR3 is built from 16 residues. Germline CDR1 SGHTA, CDR2 FQGNSA. Deletions cut 0 bases from V and 0 bases from J, with 9 bases between. CDR3 sequence: CASSLALRGSYNEQFF. The CDR3 coding sequence is TGTGCCAGCAGCTTAGCCCTACGGGGCTCCTACAATGAGCAGTTCTTC.

The chain joins TRBV2 to TRBJ1-1, with 7 bases lining up with TRBD1. Germline V lookup: CDR1 SNHLY, CDR2 FYNNEI. The V and J ends lost 6 bases and 0 bases, in that order; junction bases with no gene match: 4. The CDR3 consists of 14 residues. Here the CDR3 reads CASSQGGMNTEAFF. Written as DNA, the CDR3 is TGTGCCAGCAGCCAGGGGGGAATGAACACTGAAGCTTTCTTT.

This chain uses TRBV6-5 with TRBJ1-1, with 7 positions matching TRBD1. The germline gives CDR1 MNHEY, CDR2 SVGAGI. This CDR3 is built from 14 residues. The junction had 8 bases not matched to a gene; V was cut back by 9 bases and J by 1 base. The CDR3 DNA reads TGTGCCAGTCTACCGGGACAGAGGAACACTGAAGCTTTCTTT. It translates to CASLPGQRNTEAFF.

The CDR3 here is CATSRGPSGTAYEQYF. The CDR3 DNA is TGTGCCACCAGCAGAGGCCCTAGCGGGACCGCCTACGAGCAGTACTTC. The J gene is TRBJ2-7, the V gene TRBV15; 9 bases line up with TRBD2. The CDR3 is 16 amino acids. Germline V gives CDR1 LNHNV, CDR2 YYDKDF (reference sequence). With V trimmed by 1 base and J by 2 bases, 6 bases remained unmatched. The entire variable domain, with the rest obtained from reference TRBV15 and TRBJ2-7, is as follows: DAMVIQNPRYQVTQFGKPVTLSCSQTLNHNVMYWYQQKSSQAPKLLFHYYDKDFNNEADTPDNFQSRRPNTSFCFLDIRSPGLGDTAMYLCATSRGPSGTAYEQYFGPGTRLTVT.

V and J are TRBV7-2 and TRBJ1-5, with D unresolved. V was shortened by 1 base and J by 2 bases, with 6 bases between the two germline ends. The CDR3 is made up of 14 amino acids. Germline V gene sequence: CDR1 SGHTA, CDR2 FQGNSA. The CDR3 coding sequence is TGTGCCAGCAGCTTAGGGCAGGGCAATCAGCCCCAGCATTTT. It translates to CASSLGQGNQPQHF.

V and J are TRBV14 and TRBJ1-2, with D maybe TRBD1 (5 bases). V dropped 5 bases and J dropped 4 bases, with 17 bases sitting between them. In germline, CDR1 is SGHDN, CDR2 FVKESK. CDR3 length equals 15 residues. In DNA, the CDR3 is TGTGCCAGCAGCGAAGGGGCCTACTCTTCCTATGGCTACACCTTC. Protein product: CASSEGAYSSYGYTF.